The 28 T cell receptor beta chains in this list originate from one sample, sequenced in a study of Graves' ophthalmopathy and Graves' hyperthyroidism (dated by TCRdb to about 2018). Data came from an Illumina HiSeq 2000. TCR beta CDR3 regions were amplified from RNA transcripts for repertoire sequencing. The first round was an RT-PCR using HTBI primers with the Qiagen OneStep RT-PCR kit, and this first round was followed by a second-round multiplex PCR, then size selection and purification. The public reads were quality trimmed at Q25 with fastp and then assembled into clones with MiXCR by TCRdb, keeping productive beta chains. Each CDR3 protein gets just one entry, which takes the most common genes and DNA from the rows behind it. In all, the sample holds 740,000 or so distinct CDR3 sequences, and 40% of those were seen once. Approximately 43% of the sample is in the top ten clones. What was sequenced was peripheral blood. These receptors were collected from an adult man with Graves' ophthalmopathy.

This clonotype occurred a few times. The chain couples TRBV12-3 or TRBV12-4 to TRBJ1-1; D gene unclear. V lost 5 bases to trimming and J lost 6 bases, with 13 bases between them. CDR3 length equals 13 residues. In DNA form, the CDR3 reads TGTGCCAGCAGTCGCTCCGGCCGCTCTGAAGCTTTCTTT. The encoded protein is CASSRSGRSEAFF.

This clonotype was detected only a few times. The chain is built from TRBV20-1 and TRBJ1-2; D gene ambiguous. Trimming removed 1 base from V and 5 bases from J, with 5 bases in between. The CDR3 spans 11 residues. Germline V lookup: CDR1 DFQATT, CDR2 SNEGSKA (reference sequence). The CDR3: CSARGSYGYTF. In DNA, the CDR3 is TGCAGTGCTAGAGGGTCTTATGGCTACACCTTC.

In this sample, this clonotype turned up a few times. The chain links TRBV20-1 to TRBJ1-5; 9 bases align to TRBD1. Germline-derived CDR1 and CDR2 are DFQATT and SNEGSKA (reference sequence). The CDR3 has 16 amino acids. Trimming took 2 bases from V and 5 from J; bases not matched to a gene: 10. CDR3 DNA: TGCAGTGCTAGACCGGGACAGGGCTGGGCTGATCAGCCCCAGCATTTT. It yields the protein CSARPGQGWADQPQHF.

This chain links TRBV25-1 with TRBJ2-7, with 8 bases lining up with TRBD2. Germline CDR1 reads MGHDK; CDR2 reads SYGVNS. The CDR3 covers 15 residues. The V segment lost 6 bases and the J segment 2 bases; nucleotides outside the gene matches: 9. The CDR3: CASSLSGRGTYEQYF. The CDR3 coding sequence is TGTGCCAGCAGCCTAAGCGGGAGAGGGACCTACGAGCAGTACTTC.

This sequence joins TRBV2 and TRBJ2-7; 7 bases fit TRBD2. V lost 5 bases, J lost 7 bases, and 8 bases stayed unmatched. This CDR3 is 13 amino acids long. Germline-derived CDR1 and CDR2 are SNHLY and FYNNEI. The CDR3 sequence is CASSWVGGGEQYF. The CDR3 DNA reads as TGTGCCAGCAGTTGGGTTGGGGGGGGGGAGCAGTACTTC.

This clonotype has at least ten counts. The chain's CDR3 is CASTPVRLQETQYF. The CDR3 DNA reads TGTGCCAGCACCCCCGTCAGACTTCAAGAGACCCAGTACTTC. J is TRBJ2-5 and V is TRBV2; no clear D. Germline lookup yields CDR1 SNHLY and CDR2 FYNNEI. This CDR3 contains 14 residues. The V end lost 7 bases, the J end lost 2 bases, and 14 bases lay between the germline ends. The variable domain in full, completed from reference TRBV2 and TRBJ2-5, reads EPEVTQTPSHQVTQMGQEVILRCVPISNHLYFYWYRQILGQKVEFLVSFYNNEISEKSEIFDDQFSVERPDGSNFTLKIRSTKLEDSAMYFCASTPVRLQETQYFGPGTRLLVL.

The chain combines TRBV15 with TRBJ2-7, with D uncertain. Germline assignment: CDR1 LNHNV and CDR2 YYDKDF (reference sequence). The CDR3 contains 13 residues. Trimming stripped 1 base from V and 4 bases from J, with 8 bases between. The CDR3 sequence is CATSRGGLYEQYF. The CDR3 DNA is TGTGCCACCAGCAGAGGGGGATTGTACGAGCAGTACTTC.

This clonotype was counted a few times. CDR3 in amino acids: CASNPTWGNSPLHF. The DNA of the CDR3 is TGTGCCAGCAACCCTACGTGGGGGAATTCACCCCTCCACTTT. This chain uses TRBV5-6 with TRBJ1-6; TRBD1 might be the D (5 bases). The germline V gene has CDR1 SGHDT and CDR2 YYEEEE. Deletions cut 6 bases from V and 7 bases from J, with 14 bases between. This CDR3 spans 14 amino acids.

The V call is TRBV7-9, the J call TRBJ2-2, with D perhaps matching TRBD1 or TRBD2 (7 bases each). The CDR3 has 20 amino acids. Trimming took off 2 bases at V and 1 base at J, with 23 bases between the two ends. CDR1 and CDR2 (germline): SEHNR, FQNEAQ (reference sequence). The CDR3 DNA is TGTGCCAGCAGCTTACTCCCCAGTTCAGGGGGACTAAAGAACACCGGGGAGCTGTTTTTT. Protein sequence: CASSLLPSSGGLKNTGELFF.

The sample holds many counts of this clonotype. The V and J genes are TRBV7-8 and TRBJ1-2; D uncertain. The CDR3 has 14 residues. Germline V gives CDR1 SGHVS, CDR2 FQNEAQ. V lost 0 bases to trimming and J lost 0 bases, with 5 bases between them. The CDR3, as DNA: TGTGCCAGCAGCTTAGCCTCGTCTAACTATGGCTACACCTTC. It codes for CASSLASSNYGYTF.

The V and J genes are TRBV19 and TRBJ1-2, with TRBD1 matching 8 bases. The V gene end was trimmed by 11 bases and the J gene end by 4 bases; junction bases not matched to a gene: 15. This CDR3 comprises 15 residues. Germline values: CDR1 LNHDA, CDR2 SQIVND (reference sequence). Here the CDR3 reads CAWSRGGQDPYGYTF. In DNA form, the CDR3 reads TGTGCCTGGAGTCGCGGGGGACAGGACCCCTATGGCTACACCTTC.

To note about this clonotype: This may be a read error, as it is one base from a much larger clone. The V and J genes are TRBV7-2 and TRBJ2-7, with D perhaps given as TRBD1 or TRBD2 (5 bases each). This CDR3 has 13 amino acids. Germline assignment: CDR1 SGHTA and CDR2 FQGNSA. The V end lost 1 base, the J end lost 8 bases, and 12 bases lay between the germline ends. The DNA of the CDR3 is TGTGCCAGCAGCTTAGGAGGGGATTTCAAGCAGTACTTC. Residues: CASSLGGDFKQYF.

This clonotype was picked up many times. V usage is TRBV7-8 and J usage is TRBJ1-3; no reliable D call. The V and J ends lost 3 bases and 0 bases respectively, with 3 bases between them. Looked up from germline, CDR1 is SGHVS and CDR2 is FQNEAQ. The CDR3 totals 13 residues. The CDR3 sequence is CASSFLSGNTIYF. In DNA form, the CDR3 reads TGTGCCAGCAGCTTTCTCTCTGGAAACACCATATATTTT.

This clonotype has just a few counts. The chain couples TRBV10-1 to TRBJ1-5; D is uncertain. This CDR3 spans 12 amino acids. The germline CDR1 and CDR2 sequences are WNHNN and SYGVQD (reference sequence). V lost 8 bases and J lost 5, with 10 bases in between. The CDR3 DNA sequence: TGCGCCAGCGGGTCAAACCATCAGCCCCAGCATTTT. Its translation: CASGSNHQPQHF.

This clonotype showed up just a few times. CDR3 DNA sequence: TGCAGTGCTAGGTATGCTCAGGGAAATAGGAACACTGAAGCTTTCTTT. This encodes CSARYAQGNRNTEAFF. V usage is TRBV20-1 and J usage is TRBJ1-1; possibly TRBD1 for D (5 bases). This CDR3 spans 16 amino acids. V gave up 3 bases and J gave up 1 base, with 18 bases separating them. Germline lookup yields CDR1 DFQATT and CDR2 SNEGSKA (reference sequence).

This clonotype was observed at least ten times. The genes are TRBV25-1 and TRBJ1-1, with a tentative D call TRBD1 (6 bases). Germline V CDR1 and CDR2: MGHDK, SYGVNS. Deletions cut 1 base from V and 6 bases from J, with 9 bases between. This CDR3 contains 13 residues. CDR3 sequence: CASSEWQGSEAFF. The CDR3 coding sequence is TGTGCCAGCAGTGAATGGCAGGGGTCTGAAGCTTTCTTT.

In this sample, this clonotype turned up a few times. This chain uses TRBV24-1 with TRBJ2-3; 10 bases are a match to TRBD1. The CDR3 sequence is 15 residues long. Germline CDR1 is KGHDR and CDR2 is SFDVKD. Germline trimming cut 3 bases from V and 4 bases from J; bases unmatched to any gene: 3. The chain's CDR3 is CATSDIGQGADTQYF. The CDR3, as DNA: TGTGCCACCAGTGATATTGGACAGGGGGCAGATACGCAGTATTTT.

This clonotype was detected a few times. V and J are TRBV7-9 and TRBJ1-2; 9 positions agree with TRBD1. V trimming: 11 bases; J trimming: 8 bases; junction bases outside the gene matches: 9. The length of the CDR3 is 12 residues. Germline CDR1 SEHNR, CDR2 FQNEAQ (reference sequence). The CDR3 sequence: CAWRGDREGYTF. The CDR3 DNA sequence: TGTGCCTGGAGAGGGGACAGGGAGGGCTACACCTTC.

The table lists this clonotype with many counts. The chain couples TRBV19 to TRBJ1-1; D remains unclear. V gave up 10 bases and J gave up 11 bases, with 17 bases separating them. This CDR3 is built from 11 residues. Germline CDR1 and CDR2: LNHDA and SQIVND (reference sequence). The CDR3 DNA reads as TGTGCCACCCACGTCGGGCTGATGGCTTTCTTT. Protein product: CATHVGLMAFF.

Turning to this clonotype: The CDR3 end shows no conserved phenylalanine or tryptophan, and so a read error is likely. This chain joins TRBV7-9 and TRBJ1-2, with 7 bases that match TRBD1. The germline V gene has CDR1 SEHNR and CDR2 FQNEAQ (reference sequence). This CDR3 spans 13 amino acids. V lost 5 bases and J lost 6; bases outside the gene matches: 6. The chain's CDR3 is CASSPQGLNGYTI. CDR3 nucleotides: TGTGCCAGCAGCCCACAGGGGCTTAATGGCTACACCATC.

A word on this clonotype: The junction departs from the called germline gene at one end, perhaps through a read error. This chain uses TRBV10-3 with TRBJ2-7, with a weak D call TRBD2 (6 bases). The CDR3 loop spans 14 amino acids. Germline V gene sequence: CDR1 ENHRY, CDR2 SYGVKD. The CDR3 loop is CASSLEGRVYEQYF. The CDR3 DNA is TGTGCCAGCAGTTTGGAGGGAAGGGTTTACGAGCAGTACTTC.

The V gene is TRBV5-6, the J gene TRBJ1-2; weak D call: TRBD1 (6 bases). The V gene lost 1 base and the J gene lost 3 bases, with 16 bases spanning the gap. The CDR3 spans 16 residues. Looked up from germline, CDR1 is SGHDT and CDR2 is YYEEEE. CDR3 sequence reads: CASSLIRTERDYGYTF. The CDR3, as DNA: TGTGCCAGCAGCTTGATCCGGACAGAGAGGGACTATGGCTACACCTTC.

The V call is TRBV5-1, the J call TRBJ1-5, with D unresolved. From germline, CDR1 is SGHRS and CDR2 YFSETQ. This CDR3 spans 15 amino acids. The V and J ends lost 0 bases and 4 bases respectively, with 11 bases between them. This CDR3 is CASSLGPGYNQPQHF. The CDR3 DNA reads TGCGCCAGCAGCTTGGGGCCGGGTTATAATCAGCCCCAGCATTTT.

The chain joins TRBV25-1 to TRBJ1-5, with D unresolved. The CDR3 has 16 residues. V was trimmed by 3 bases and J by 5 bases, leaving 17 bases between them. The germline gives CDR1 MGHDK, CDR2 SYGVNS. This CDR3 reads CASSDVSEGPYQPQHF. DNA for the CDR3: TGTGCCAGCAGTGACGTCTCAGAGGGCCCTTATCAGCCCCAGCATTTT.

This clonotype was recorded a few times. J is TRBJ1-6 and V is TRBV19; TRBD1 might be the D (6 bases). V was shortened by 5 bases and J by 10 bases, with 18 bases between the two germline ends. The CDR3 extends over 15 amino acids. Germline CDR1 reads LNHDA; CDR2 reads SQIVND (reference sequence). Written as DNA, the CDR3 is TGTGCCAGTAGTCGAGGACAGCCAAACAGGTCACCCCTCCACTTT. Translation gives CASSRGQPNRSPLHF.

CDR3 protein: CASSLAPGTQFF. CDR3 in DNA: TGTGCCAGCAGCTTAGCGCCCGGGACGCAGTTCTTC. The chain has TRBV7-2 and TRBJ2-5, with D perhaps assigned TRBD1 or TRBD2 (5 bases each). The J call may be wrong; the DNA end is better matched by TRBJ2-1. Looked up from germline, CDR1 is SGHTA and CDR2 is FQGNSA. This CDR3 comprises 12 residues.

As concerns this clonotype: It is likely a read error, because the conserved phenylalanine at the end of the CDR3 is missing. This rearrangement joins TRBV20-1 to TRBJ2-7; 7 bases map to TRBD1. V shed 3 bases, J shed 6 bases, and the junction held 8 bases outside the gene matches. In germline, CDR1 is DFQATT, CDR2 SNEGSKA (reference sequence). The CDR3 consists of 13 residues. The CDR3 DNA follows: TGCAGTGCTAGGACAGGGACGCCCCTCGAGCAGTACCTC. It encodes CSARTGTPLEQYL.

The chain couples TRBV2 to TRBJ2-7; D is possibly TRBD1 (7 bases). V was trimmed by 6 bases and J by 4 bases, leaving 22 bases between them. Germline CDR1 SNHLY, CDR2 FYNNEI. This CDR3 has 16 amino acids. CDR3 residues: CASRGGQSPPNYEQYF. CDR3 nucleotide sequence: TGTGCCAGCAGGGGGGGACAGTCTCCCCCGAATTACGAGCAGTACTTC.